These 21 T cell receptor beta chains came from one sample sequenced in a study of T cells in tuberculosis. Assay used: immunoSEQ multiplex PCR; TCRdb lists only in-frame clones, some missing. The table lists tens of thousands of clones, nearly 95% of them singletons. Sequencing was carried out using PBMCs. The receptors shown here come from a donor aged 10-30 years with latent tuberculosis or without tuberculosis infection.

V and J are TRBV5-1 and TRBJ2-6; a weak D match, TRBD1 (5 bases). The germline V gene has CDR1 SGHRS and CDR2 YFSETQ. Trimming took off 3 bases at V and 0 bases at J, with 13 bases between the two ends. The CDR3 covers 17 residues. The CDR3 here is CASSSQVGLSGANVLTF. CDR3 nucleotides: TGCGCCAGCAGCTCTCAGGTGGGGCTCTCTGGGGCCAACGTCCTGACTTTC. Combining the CDR3 with reference TRBV5-1 and TRBJ2-6 gives the whole variable domain KAGVTQTPRYLIKTRGQQVTLSCSPISGHRSVSWYQQTPGQGLQFLFEYFSETQRNKGNFPGRFSGRQFSNSRSEMNVSTLELGDSALYLCASSSQVGLSGANVLTFGAGSRLTVL.

The chain employs TRBV27 and TRBJ2-7; perhaps TRBD1 as D (7 bases). V dropped 8 bases and J dropped 3 bases, with 17 bases sitting between them. Germline-derived CDR1 and CDR2 are MNHEY and SMNVEV (reference sequence). The CDR3 has 14 residues. For the CDR3, the DNA is TGTGCCAGCCGGAGGAGGGACAGAGTCTACGAGCAGTACTTC. It specifies CASRRRDRVYEQYF.

The chain is built from TRBV7-8 and TRBJ2-3; 7 nucleotides align to TRBD2. V lost 5 bases and J lost 0; bases outside the gene matches: 14. Looked up from germline, CDR1 is SGHVS and CDR2 is FQNEAQ. The CDR3 covers 18 residues. The CDR3 DNA reads TGTGCCAGCAGCCGGGGGGTAGGAAGACTGACTAGCACAGATACGCAGTATTTT. Its protein product is CASSRGVGRLTSTDTQYF.

This clone was picked up one time. V and J are TRBV5-1 and TRBJ2-1, with D possibly matching TRBD2 (6 bases). The CDR3 spans 15 residues. CDR1 is SGHRS and CDR2 is YFSETQ in the germline V gene. The V end was cut by 0 bases, the J end by 0 bases, with 7 bases between. CDR3 protein: CASSLAGDSYNEQFF. The CDR3 nucleotides read TGCGCCAGCAGCTTGGCGGGGGACTCCTACAATGAGCAGTTCTTC.

The chain has TRBV27 and TRBJ2-1, with TRBD2 identical over 15 bases. CDR3 length equals 13 residues. Germline CDR1 and CDR2: MNHEY and SMNVEV (reference sequence). The J segment lost 12 bases and the V segment lost 5 bases, leaving 2 bases of the junction unmatched. CDR3 coding DNA: TGTGCCAGCAGTGGACTAGCGGGAGGGGGGCAGTTCTTC. Residues: CASSGLAGGGQFF.

This chain connects TRBV7-8 to TRBJ2-1; 12 bases agree with TRBD2. This CDR3 has 17 residues. V lost 5 bases to trimming and J lost 10 bases; unmatched junction nucleotides: 15. Germline CDR1 is SGHVS and CDR2 is FQNEAQ. The chain's CDR3 is CASSGLAGNPRDWEQFF. In nucleotides, the CDR3 is TGTGCCAGCAGCGGACTAGCGGGAAACCCCCGTGACTGGGAGCAGTTCTTC.

V is TRBV25-1 and J is TRBJ2-7; 7 nucleotides match TRBD2. This CDR3 has 16 residues. Per germline, CDR1 MGHDK and CDR2 SYGVNS. Unmatched junction bases numbered 7, after V lost 2 bases and J lost 0 bases. CDR3 coding DNA: TGTGCCAGCAGTGAAGTTGGGCGGGGGAGCTCCTACGAGCAGTACTTC. Encoded protein: CASSEVGRGSSYEQYF.

V usage is TRBV15 and J usage is TRBJ1-2, with a possible D match to TRBD1 (5 bases). This CDR3 is 14 amino acids long. V was cut by 4 bases and J by 0 bases, with 9 bases left in between. The V gene's germline CDR1 is LNHNV and CDR2 YYDKDF (reference sequence). The CDR3 protein is CATSMDTANYGYTF. CDR3 DNA sequence: TGTGCCACCAGCATGGACACAGCTAACTATGGCTACACCTTC.

V usage is TRBV5-1 and J usage is TRBJ1-4, with 11 bases that match TRBD1. CDR1 is SGHRS, CDR2 YFSETQ, per germline. Trimming took 2 bases from V and 7 from J; bases not matched to a gene: 1. CDR3 length: 14 residues. CDR3 nucleotide sequence: TGCGCCAGCAGCTTAGGGACAGGGGGTGAAAAACTGTTTTTT. Protein: CASSLGTGGEKLFF.

The chain carries TRBV5-4 and TRBJ1-2; TRBD1 matches at 9 bases. The CDR3 is 14 amino acids. Germline V gives CDR1 SGHNT, CDR2 YYREEE (reference sequence). V lost 3 bases and J lost 6; bases outside the gene matches: 6. The CDR3 DNA follows: TGTGCCAGCAGCTGGATGACAGGGGGTAATGGCTACACCTTC. Translating it yields CASSWMTGGNGYTF.

The count of this clone is one. The rearrangement uses TRBV11-2 and TRBJ2-1, with D uncertain. This CDR3 region has 17 residues. The V gene lost 4 bases and the J gene lost 3 bases, with 19 bases spanning the gap. Germline CDR1 is SGHAT and CDR2 is FQNNGV. In DNA form, the CDR3 reads TGTGCCAGCAGCTCCGGTCGGGTAGCCCTTTACTACAATGAGCAGTTCTTC. It specifies CASSSGRVALYYNEQFF.

This sequence joins TRBV5-1 and TRBJ1-1; no definite D call. Looked up from germline, CDR1 is SGHRS and CDR2 is YFSETQ. CDR3 length equals 15 residues. The ends were cut back, 6 bases at V and 0 bases at J, with 15 bases in the middle. The CDR3 DNA reads as TGCGCCAGCACCGAGGTCGGGTATATGAACACTGAAGCTTTCTTT. Its translation: CASTEVGYMNTEAFF. Looking up the rest from reference TRBV5-1 and TRBJ1-1 gives the full variable domain: KAGVTQTPRYLIKTRGQQVTLSCSPISGHRSVSWYQQTPGQGLQFLFEYFSETQRNKGNFPGRFSGRQFSNSRSEMNVSTLELGDSALYLCASTEVGYMNTEAFFGQGTRLTVV.

The chain couples TRBV4-1 to TRBJ1-5; TRBD1 might be the D (5 bases). V lost 1 base and J lost 9, with 10 bases in between. CDR3 length equals 13 residues. CDR1 is MGHRA, CDR2 YSYEKL, per germline. As DNA, the CDR3 is TGCGCCAGCAGCCAAGGGGGGGGAGGGCCCCAGCATTTT. Translated, it gives CASSQGGGGPQHF.

The chain recombines TRBV11-1 with TRBJ1-1, with D tentatively TRBD1 (5 bases). Trimming took 1 base from V and 7 from J, leaving 13 bases between them. Germline V gene lookup returns CDR1 SGHAT and CDR2 FQDESV (reference sequence). CDR3 length: 14 residues. The CDR3 DNA reads TGTGCCAGCAGCTTAGAGGTGGCGGGGGGTGAAGCTTTCTTT. This sequence encodes CASSLEVAGGEAFF.

The V gene is TRBV6-1, the J gene TRBJ1-5; D unclear. The germline gives CDR1 MNHNS, CDR2 SASEGT. V was pared by 1 base and J by 3 bases, with 7 bases between. This CDR3 is built from 14 residues. The CDR3, as DNA: TGTGCCAGCAGTGAAGGCGGACTCAATCAGCCCCAGCATTTT. Its protein is CASSEGGLNQPQHF.

The chain recombines TRBV12-5 with TRBJ1-1; D gene uncertain. This CDR3 region has 15 residues. V was shortened by 1 base and J by 1 base, with 10 bases between the two germline ends. Germline CDR1 and CDR2: LGHNT and FRNRAP. The CDR3 nucleotides are TGTGCTAGTGGTTTGGGAAATACCGGGAACACTGAAGCTTTCTTT. This translates into CASGLGNTGNTEAFF.

J is TRBJ2-3 and V is TRBV7-3; the D gene is possibly TRBD2 (5 bases). V dropped 2 bases and J dropped 5 bases, with 23 bases sitting between them. The germline CDR1 and CDR2 sequences are SGHTA and FQGTGA. CDR3 length equals 18 residues. This chain's CDR3 is CASSLGSSGAYVRDTQYF. Here the CDR3 DNA reads TGTGCCAGCAGCTTAGGGTCGAGCGGCGCTTATGTAAGAGATACGCAGTATTTT. The full variable domain, completed using reference TRBV7-3 and TRBJ2-3, is GAGVSQTPSNKVTEKGKYVELRCDPISGHTALYWYRQSLGQGPEFLIYFQGTGAADDSGLPNDRFFAVRPEGSVSTLKIQRTERGDSAVYLCASSLGSSGAYVRDTQYFGPGTRLTVL.

This chain joins TRBV4-2 and TRBJ2-5; D gene unclear. Germline CDR1 reads LGHNA; CDR2 reads YNFKEQ. V lost 0 bases and J 5 bases, leaving 16 bases between the germline ends. The CDR3 has 16 amino acids. The CDR3 is CASSQDLTLVHETQYF. In nucleotides, the CDR3 is TGTGCCAGCAGCCAAGATTTGACCCTAGTCCACGAGACCCAGTACTTC.

The genes are TRBV28 and TRBJ2-7; 10 nucleotides agree with TRBD2. Germline V lookup: CDR1 MDHEN, CDR2 SYDVKM. Trimming cost V 6 bases and J 7 bases; bases outside gene matches: 12. This CDR3 has 15 amino acids. CDR3 nucleotide sequence: TGTGCCAGCAGAGTCCTCCTAGCGGGAGTGGGAGAGCAGTACTTC. Amino acids: CASRVLLAGVGEQYF.

CDR3 sequence (DNA): TGTGCCAGCTGGGACAGGGCGAACACCGGGGAGCTGTTTTTT. Translated, it gives CASWDRANTGELFF. The chain joins TRBV28 to TRBJ2-2; TRBD1 agrees at 9 bases. The junction had 1 base not matched to a gene; V was cut back by 8 bases and J by 0 bases. Germline V gene data show CDR1 as MDHEN and CDR2 as SYDVKM. This CDR3 has 14 amino acids.

J is TRBJ1-4 and V is TRBV6-5, with a tentative D call TRBD1 (6 bases). Trimming pared 6 bases from V and 8 bases from J, leaving 19 bases between. Germline V gene sequence: CDR1 MNHEY, CDR2 SVGAGI. This CDR3 comprises 15 residues. CDR3 nucleotide sequence: TGTGCCAGCAGGTCAGGGGCGCAGGCCCACGAAAAACTGTTTTTT. This translates into CASRSGAQAHEKLFF.